Included here is one T cell receptor beta chain sequence, with context. As yet, its antigen is unknown. This specimen belongs to a study of cytomegalovirus exposure and HLA in healthy donors. Study findings and constraints: A later analysis found most CMV-associated TCR beta chains apparently HLA-restricted. TCR beta V- and J-gene trimming was later associated with a missense DCLRE1C variant. The records held CMV serostatus as the only immune exposure information.

Losses at the gene ends were 6 bases for V and 6 bases for J; bases not matched to a gene: 7. The germline CDR1 and CDR2 sequences are GTSNPN and SVGIG (reference sequence). This CDR3 spans 12 amino acids. 60 Vbeta and 13 Jbeta primers were used in PCR. Sequenced by immunoSEQ multiplex PCR; TCRdb stores in-frame clones only, minus some. The sample yields some 140,000 clones, 79% seen once. Sample: PBMCs. The V and J genes are TRBV30 and TRBJ2-7; TRBD1 aligns across 8 bases. This TCR was sampled from a female donor in good health and CMV-seronegative. In DNA form, the CDR3 reads TGTGCCTGCGACAGGGGCCCCTTCGAGCAGTACTTC. Residues: CACDRGPFEQYF.